The clone carrying this TCR beta chain came up once. Its target is unknown. Before the COVID-19 pandemic, during about 2010-2018, CD4+ T cells were taken from unexposed donors. CD4+ T cells were isolated from the cells after 10 days of culture. Testing used SARS-CoV-2 S/N and four cold-coronavirus spikes on unexposed-donor CD4+ T cells, cells permitting. From germline, CDR1 is MNHNS and CDR2 SASEGT. V lost 3 bases and J lost 1, with 9 bases in between. The CDR3 has 14 residues. Sequenced by immunoSEQ multiplex PCR; TCRdb stores in-frame clones only, minus some. This table has around 32,000 clones, about three quarters appearing once. The entry originates in a study of CD4 T cells in relation to SARS-CoV-2 and coronaviruses. Study as a whole: PBMCs were cultured with antigen for roughly 10 days before TCR beta sequencing.

The TCR was taken from a human donor in good health. This chain connects TRBV6-1 to TRBJ1-2; D remains unclear. Sequencing input: CD4+ T cells from PBMCs, cultured in vitro. CDR3 bases: TGTGCCAGCAGTGAGTCTGGGGTTAACTATGGCTACACCTTC. This sequence encodes CASSESGVNYGYTF.